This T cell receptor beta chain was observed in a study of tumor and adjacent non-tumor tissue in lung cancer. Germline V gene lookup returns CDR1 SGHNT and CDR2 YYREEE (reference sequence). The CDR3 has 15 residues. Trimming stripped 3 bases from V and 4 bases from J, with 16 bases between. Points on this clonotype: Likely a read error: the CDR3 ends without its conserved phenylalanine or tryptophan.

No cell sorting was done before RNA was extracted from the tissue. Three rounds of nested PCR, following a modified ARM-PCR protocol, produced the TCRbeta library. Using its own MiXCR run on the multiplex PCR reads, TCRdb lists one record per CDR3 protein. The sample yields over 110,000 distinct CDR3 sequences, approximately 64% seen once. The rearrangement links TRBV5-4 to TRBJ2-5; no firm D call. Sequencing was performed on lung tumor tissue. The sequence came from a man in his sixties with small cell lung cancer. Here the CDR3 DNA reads TGTGCCAGCAGCTATTCCTCCCTCCTAACAGAGACCCAGTACTTA. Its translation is CASSYSSLLTETQYL.